This TCR beta chain was captured in a study of blood T cell repertoires in COVID-19. Study-wide background: The samples span acute and convalescent COVID-19 from the United States, Italy and Spain. In each case, the material was cDNA or gDNA derived from T cells, B-cell-depleted T cells, or PBMCs.

In the source study's methods: Amplification with reference gene primers provided the estimates of nucleated cell counts. Only in-frame clones appear in the TCRdb table, and some are missing; sequencing was by immunoSEQ multiplex PCR. That table is the source of V, J and clone size, and D and trimming were worked out from the DNA. The repertoire has tens of thousands of clones, 65% to 90% of them found once; the top ten carry about 6%. As to this clone: Other nucleotide sequences in the sample specify the same CDR3.

The clonotype was recovered from a woman aged 55-69 years with acute or convalescent COVID-19. Sequenced sample: peripheral blood.

This chain's CDR3 is CASSIGTANQPQHF. DNA of the CDR3: TGTGCCAGTAGTATAGGGACAGCGAATCAGCCCCAGCATTTT. The genes are TRBV19 and TRBJ1-5; possibly TRBD1 for D (6 bases). The CDR3 spans 14 residues. The V and J ends lost 1 base and 4 bases respectively, with 8 bases between them. The germline V gene has CDR1 LNHDA and CDR2 SQIVND (reference sequence).